This entry concerns a single TCR beta chain. This sample is part of a study of cytomegalovirus exposure and HLA in healthy donors. The V gene's germline CDR1 is SGHRS and CDR2 YFSETQ. Trimming cost V 4 bases and J 5 bases; bases outside gene matches: 4. This CDR3 has 14 residues. The PCR had 60 Vbeta and 13 Jbeta primers. The repertoire was sequenced with immunoSEQ multiplex PCR; TCRdb's copy has only in-frame clones and lacks some. Of approximately 110,000 clones detected, around 82% appear once; the ten largest clones hold 3.6%. This clonotype was obtained from a middle-aged man in good health and CMV-seronegative. The chain combines TRBV5-1 with TRBJ2-3; 10 bases are a match to TRBD1. Sequences were obtained from PBMCs. The CDR3 loop reads CASSLGQGRDTQYF. As DNA, the CDR3 is TGCGCCAGCAGCCTGGGACAGGGGCGAGATACGCAGTATTTT.